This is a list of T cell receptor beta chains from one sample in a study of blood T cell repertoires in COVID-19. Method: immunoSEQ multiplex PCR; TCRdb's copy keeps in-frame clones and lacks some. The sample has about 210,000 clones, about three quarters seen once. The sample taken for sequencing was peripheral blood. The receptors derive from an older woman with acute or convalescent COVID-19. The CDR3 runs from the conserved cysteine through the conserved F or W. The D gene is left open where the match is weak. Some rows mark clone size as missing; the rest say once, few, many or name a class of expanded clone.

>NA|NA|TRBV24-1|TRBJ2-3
CATSESVRADTQYF
TGTGCCACCAGTGAGTCGGTGAGGGCAGATACGCAGTATTTT
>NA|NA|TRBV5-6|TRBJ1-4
CASSLGGGNEKLFF
TGTGCCAGCAGTCTCGGTGGAGGTAATGAAAAACTGTTTTTT
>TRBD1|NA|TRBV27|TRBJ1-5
CASSADRGQRNQPQHF
TGTGCCAGCAGTGCCGACAGGGGCCAGAGGAATCAGCCCCAGCATTTT
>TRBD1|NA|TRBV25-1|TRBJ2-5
CASSELQGARETQYF
TGTGCCAGCAGTGAACTGCAGGGGGCGCGGGAGACCCAGTACTTC
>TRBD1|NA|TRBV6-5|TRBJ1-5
CASSSQGQGGQPQHF
TGTGCCAGCAGTTCACAAGGACAGGGTGGTCAGCCCCAGCATTTT
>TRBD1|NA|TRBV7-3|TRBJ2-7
CASSQGTGDEQYF
TGTGCCAGCAGCCAGGGGACAGGTGACGAGCAGTACTTC
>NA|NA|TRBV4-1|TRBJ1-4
CASSQESLIGREKLFF
TGCGCCAGCAGCCAAGAGTCCCTCATCGGGAGGGAAAAACTGTTTTTT
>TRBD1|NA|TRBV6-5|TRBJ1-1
CASSYSEQGATEAFF
TGTGCCAGCAGTTACTCAGAGCAGGGGGCGACTGAAGCTTTCTTT
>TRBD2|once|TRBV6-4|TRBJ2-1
CASSSSAGEYNEQFF
TGTGCCAGCAGTTCTTCAGCGGGGGAGTACAATGAGCAGTTCTTC
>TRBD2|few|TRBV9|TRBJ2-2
CASSVRLAGGELFF
TGTGCCAGCAGCGTCCGCCTAGCGGGTGGGGAGCTGTTTTTT
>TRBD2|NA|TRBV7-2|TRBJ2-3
CASSFGPPRGTSGDTQYF
TGTGCCAGCAGCTTTGGCCCACCCCGCGGGACTAGTGGAGATACGCAGTATTTT
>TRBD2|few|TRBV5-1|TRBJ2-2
CASQGGGAYTGELFF
TGCGCCAGCCAGGGCGGGGGGGCTTACACCGGGGAGCTGTTTTTT
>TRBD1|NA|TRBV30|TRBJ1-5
CAWSGQGAAQPQHF
TGTGCCTGGTCCGGACAGGGCGCGGCTCAGCCCCAGCATTTT
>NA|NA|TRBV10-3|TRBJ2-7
CAISTGFEGQYF
TGTGCCATCAGTACAGGGTTCGAAGGGCAGTACTTC
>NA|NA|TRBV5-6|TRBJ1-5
CASSFLNQPQHF
TGTGCCAGCAGCTTCCTCAATCAGCCCCAGCATTTT
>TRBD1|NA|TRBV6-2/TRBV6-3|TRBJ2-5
CASSRPRQGAKETQYF
TGTGCCAGCAGTCGGCCCCGACAGGGGGCTAAGGAGACCCAGTACTTC
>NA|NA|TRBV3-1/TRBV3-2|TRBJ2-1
CASSQGNSYNEQFF
TGTGCCAGCAGCCAAGGTAATTCCTACAATGAGCAGTTCTTC
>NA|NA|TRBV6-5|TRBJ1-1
CASSNKNTEAFF
TGTGCCAGCAGTAACAAGAACACTGAAGCTTTCTTT
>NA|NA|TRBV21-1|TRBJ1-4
CAQRRAGLGNEKLFF
TGTGCCCAACGGCGGGCGGGACTTGGTAATGAAAAACTGTTTTTT
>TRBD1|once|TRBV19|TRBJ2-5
CASSPSRTGIQETQYF
TGTGCCAGTAGTCCGAGCCGGACAGGCATTCAAGAGACCCAGTACTTC
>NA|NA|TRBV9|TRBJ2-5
CASSVAALTVQETQYF
TGTGCCAGCAGCGTAGCTGCCTTGACAGTCCAAGAGACCCAGTACTTC
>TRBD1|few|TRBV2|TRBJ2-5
CASSESRTGGVLETQYF
TGTGCCAGCAGTGAATCCCGGACAGGGGGAGTTTTAGAGACCCAGTACTTC
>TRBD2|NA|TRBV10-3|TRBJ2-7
CAISVGLAGGPSYEQYF
TGTGCCATCAGTGTAGGACTAGCGGGGGGCCCCTCCTACGAGCAGTACTTC
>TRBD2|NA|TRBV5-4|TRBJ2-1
CASSLAGREQFF
TGTGCCAGCAGCTTGGCCGGGAGGGAGCAGTTCTTC
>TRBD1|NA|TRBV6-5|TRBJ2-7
CASSLTGTYEQYF
TGTGCCAGCAGTCTGACAGGGACCTACGAGCAGTACTTC
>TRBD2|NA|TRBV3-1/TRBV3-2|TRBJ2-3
CASSQDLAGGPTQYF
TGTGCCAGCAGCCAAGATTTAGCGGGGGGGCCCACGCAGTATTTT
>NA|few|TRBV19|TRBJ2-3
CASSNRVGSTDTQYF
TGTGCCAGTAGTAACAGGGTCGGGAGCACAGATACGCAGTATTTT
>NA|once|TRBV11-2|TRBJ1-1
CASSLFIRGRYTEAFF
TGTGCCAGCAGCTTATTTATTCGAGGGAGGTACACTGAAGCTTTCTTT
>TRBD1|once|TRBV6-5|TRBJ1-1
CASGGQLNTEAFF
TGTGCCAGCGGGGGACAGCTTAACACTGAAGCTTTCTTT
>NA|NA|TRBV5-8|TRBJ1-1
CASSLLSVNTEAFF
TGTGCCAGCAGCTTGCTTAGCGTGAACACTGAAGCTTTCTTT
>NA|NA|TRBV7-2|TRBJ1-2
CASSPGQPIHGYTF
TGTGCCAGCAGCCCAGGACAGCCAATTCATGGCTACACCTTC
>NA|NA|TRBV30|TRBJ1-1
CAWSDNEAFF
TGTGCCTGGAGTGATAATGAAGCTTTCTTT
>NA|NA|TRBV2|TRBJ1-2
CASSTGVNYGYTF
TGTGCCAGCAGTACGGGAGTTAACTATGGCTACACCTTC
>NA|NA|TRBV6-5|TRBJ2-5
CASSYSGSGSRRTQYF
TGTGCCAGCAGTTACTCCGGGAGCGGGTCCAGGCGGACCCAGTACTTC
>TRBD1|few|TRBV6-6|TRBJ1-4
CASIPGTANEKLFF
TGTGCCAGCATCCCCGGGACAGCAAATGAAAAACTGTTTTTT
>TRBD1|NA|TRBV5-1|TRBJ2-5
CASSASQGVRETQYF
TGCGCCAGCAGCGCATCCCAGGGGGTTCGAGAGACCCAGTACTTC
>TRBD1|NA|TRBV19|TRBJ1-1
CASSHRQGNTEAFF
TGTGCCAGTAGCCACAGACAGGGTAACACTGAAGCTTTCTTT
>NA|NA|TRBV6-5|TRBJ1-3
CASTWTERTNTIYF
TGTGCCAGCACCTGGACAGAGAGAACAAACACCATATATTTT
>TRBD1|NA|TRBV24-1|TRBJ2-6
CATSDSRQGATGANVLTF
TGTGCCACCAGTGATTCCCGACAGGGGGCCACTGGGGCCAACGTCCTGACTTTC
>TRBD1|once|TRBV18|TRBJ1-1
CASSPGQGSTEAFF
TGTGCCAGCTCCCCAGGACAGGGATCCACTGAAGCTTTCTTT
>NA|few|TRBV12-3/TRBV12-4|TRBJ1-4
CASSLGGNGKLFF
TGTGCCAGCAGTTTGGGGGGGAACGGAAAACTGTTTTTT
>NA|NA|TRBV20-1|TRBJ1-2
CSASPRTNYGYTF
TGCAGTGCTAGTCCGAGAACTAACTATGGCTACACCTTC
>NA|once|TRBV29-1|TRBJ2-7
CSVLTGYDEQYF
TGCAGCGTCCTCACAGGGTACGACGAGCAGTACTTC
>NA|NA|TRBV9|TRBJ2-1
CASSAYREIYNEQFF
TGTGCCAGCAGCGCTTACAGGGAAATCTACAATGAGCAGTTCTTC
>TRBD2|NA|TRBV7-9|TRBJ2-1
CASSPGLAGGHNEQFF
TGTGCCAGCAGCCCCGGACTAGCGGGGGGTCACAATGAGCAGTTCTTC
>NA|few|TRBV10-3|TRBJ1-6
CAKRQGLESPLHF
TGTGCCAAGCGCCAGGGGTTGGAATCACCCCTCCACTTT
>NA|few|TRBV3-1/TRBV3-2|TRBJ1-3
CASSHDSVSGNTIYF
TGTGCCAGCAGCCATGACAGCGTCTCTGGAAACACCATATATTTT
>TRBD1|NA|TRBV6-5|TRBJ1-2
CASLLGTGGDGYTF
TGTGCCAGTCTCCTAGGGACAGGGGGGGATGGCTACACCTTC
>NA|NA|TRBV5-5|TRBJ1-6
CASSTFFLDSFNSPLHF
TGTGCCAGCAGCACTTTCTTCTTGGACAGTTTCAATTCACCCCTCCACTTT
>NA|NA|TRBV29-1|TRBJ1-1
CSADSGQRNTEAFF
TGCAGCGCCGACTCAGGACAGCGAAACACTGAAGCTTTCTTT
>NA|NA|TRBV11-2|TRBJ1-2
CASSLDRQGYGYTF
TGTGCCAGCAGCTTAGATCGGCAGGGCTATGGCTACACCTTC
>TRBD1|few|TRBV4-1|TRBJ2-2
CASSRGQGTNTGELFF
TGCGCCAGCAGCCGCGGACAGGGGACGAACACCGGGGAGCTGTTTTTT
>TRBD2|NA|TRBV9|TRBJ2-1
CASSRTSGGYNEQFF
TGTGCCTCATCCCGGACTAGCGGGGGTTACAATGAGCAGTTCTTC
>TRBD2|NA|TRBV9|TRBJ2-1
CASSARTSLSYNEQFF
TGTGCCAGCAGCGCCCGGACTAGCTTATCATACAATGAGCAGTTCTTC
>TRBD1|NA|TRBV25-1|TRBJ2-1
CASSDIGQGANEQFF
TGTGCCAGCAGTGATATCGGACAGGGGGCCAATGAGCAGTTCTTC
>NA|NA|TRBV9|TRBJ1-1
CASSVAAQQGRYNKNTEAFF
TGTGCCAGCAGCGTAGCCGCCCAACAGGGACGGTATAATAAGAACACTGAAGCTTTCTTT